This passage covers 17 T cell receptor beta chains from one sample sequenced in a study of T cell repertoires in cytomegalovirus infection. These TCRs' antigens remain unknown. TCRdb re-called the reads through MiXCR, storing one row per CDR3 protein. The repertoire includes nearly 700,000 distinct CDR3 sequences, around 30% of them detected once, and approximately 18% sits in the top ten. The sequenced sample was cultured PBMCs, obtained from culture after CMV antigen stimulation. The receptors originated from a human donor in good health (CMV status not recorded). Some clones in this sample may be carry-over from other donors' samples.

This clonotype has just a few counts. CDR3 sequence reads: CASSYGTGLPSPLHF. The CDR3 DNA is TGTGCCAGCAGCTATGGGACAGGGCTCCCTTCACCCCTCCACTTT. V gene TRBV7-2 combines with J gene TRBJ1-6, with 9 bases lining up with TRBD1. This CDR3 is built from 15 residues. The V gene end was trimmed by 4 bases and the J gene end by 9 bases; junction bases not matched to a gene: 7. Germline CDR1 is SGHTA and CDR2 is FQGNSA.

This clonotype was found a few times. This rearrangement joins TRBV7-6 to TRBJ2-1; TRBD2 matches 7 bases. The CDR3 is 16 residues long. V dropped 1 base and J dropped 6; count of bases not matched to a gene: 9. The germline CDR1 and CDR2 sequences are SGHVS and FNYEAQ. CDR3 protein: CASSLVSAGRGNEQFF. The CDR3 nucleotides are TGTGCCAGCAGCTTAGTATCAGCGGGGCGGGGCAATGAGCAGTTCTTC.

The V call is TRBV27, the J call TRBJ1-6; D may be TRBD1 (6 bases). V shed 6 bases and J shed 9 bases, with 15 bases lying between them. There are 14 residues in the CDR3. CDR1 is MNHEY, CDR2 SMNVEV, per germline (reference sequence). The CDR3: CASSPIGGSSPLHF. CDR3 DNA sequence: TGTGCCAGCAGCCCTATAGGGGGGAGTTCACCCCTCCACTTT.

The chain combines TRBV11-2 with TRBJ2-3; maybe TRBD2 (6 bases). Per the germline V gene, CDR1 is SGHAT and CDR2 is FQNNGV. V shed 5 bases and J shed 1 base, with 13 bases lying between them. There are 15 residues in the CDR3. The CDR3 protein is CASSPRLVRTDTQYF. The CDR3 DNA reads as TGTGCCAGCAGCCCTAGACTAGTGCGCACAGATACGCAGTATTTT. Together with reference TRBV11-2 and TRBJ2-3, the CDR3 gives the full variable domain: EAGVAQSPRYKIIEKRQSVAFWCNPISGHATLYWYQQILGQGPKLLIQFQNNGVVDDSQLPKDRFSAERLKGVDSTLKIQPAKLEDSAVYLCASSPRLVRTDTQYFGPGTRLTVL.

This clonotype was counted ten times or more. J is TRBJ2-5 and V is TRBV12-3 or TRBV12-4, with 8 nucleotides matching TRBD1. Germline trimming cut 3 bases from V and 2 bases from J; bases unmatched to any gene: 2. The CDR3 spans 14 residues. This CDR3 reads CASSFRDRQETQYF. DNA of the CDR3: TGTGCCAGCAGTTTCCGGGACAGGCAAGAGACCCAGTACTTC.

V gene TRBV18 combines with J gene TRBJ2-3; D unclear. CDR1 and CDR2 (germline): KGHSH, LQKENI. The V gene lost 8 bases and the J gene lost 1 base, with 13 bases spanning the gap. The CDR3 sequence is 14 residues long. The CDR3 is CASAEYWGTDTQYF. The CDR3 DNA is TGTGCCAGCGCGGAATATTGGGGCACAGATACGCAGTATTTT.

The chain employs TRBV7-2 and TRBJ2-1, with D perhaps matching TRBD2 (6 bases). The CDR3 runs to 15 residues. Deletions cut 0 bases from V and 8 bases from J, with 14 bases between. The germline CDR1 and CDR2 sequences are SGHTA and FQGNSA. CDR3 in amino acids: CASSLALGGGYEQFF. Here the CDR3 DNA reads TGTGCCAGCAGCTTAGCACTCGGGGGTGGATATGAGCAGTTCTTC.

V and J are TRBV20-1 and TRBJ2-3, with no clear D. The CDR3 loop spans 11 amino acids. Germline assignment: CDR1 DFQATT and CDR2 SNEGSKA (reference sequence). Trimming removed 1 base from V and 4 bases from J, with 3 bases in between. In DNA, the CDR3 is TGCAGTGCTAGAGGGTCAGATACGCAGTATTTT. This codes for CSARGSDTQYF.

CDR3 residues: CASSPSRVNEQYF. CDR3 bases: TGTGCCAGCAGTCCGAGTAGGGTTAACGAGCAGTACTTC. The chain carries TRBV27 and TRBJ2-7; D remains ambiguous. The CDR3 is 13 amino acids. V gave up 5 bases and J gave up 5 bases, with 13 bases separating them. The germline CDR1 and CDR2 sequences are MNHEY and SMNVEV (reference sequence).

This clonotype has just one count. The gene calls are TRBV30 and TRBJ1-5; 11 bases align to TRBD1. V dropped 0 bases and J dropped 2; count of bases not matched to a gene: 6. This CDR3 comprises 17 residues. CDR1 is GTSNPN and CDR2 is SVGIG in the germline V gene (reference sequence). The CDR3 region is CAWSVDRGLKGNQPQHF. The CDR3 DNA reads as TGTGCCTGGAGTGTGGACAGGGGGCTCAAGGGCAATCAGCCCCAGCATTTT. The variable domain in full, completed from reference TRBV30 and TRBJ1-5, reads SQTIHQWPATLVQPVGSPLSLECTVEGTSNPNLYWYRQAAGRGLQLLFYSVGIGQISSEVPQNLSASRPQDRQFILSSKKLLLSDSGFYLCAWSVDRGLKGNQPQHFGDGTRLSIL.

The rearrangement joins TRBV20-1 to TRBJ1-5; TRBD1 is a possible D gene (6 bases). The germline V and J ends were trimmed by 1 base and 9 bases, with 10 bases remaining between them. The length of the CDR3 is 12 residues. Germline values: CDR1 DFQATT, CDR2 SNEGSKA (reference sequence). CDR3 nucleotide sequence: TGCAGTGCTAGAGCACCGGGGGCGCCCCAGCATTTT. Its translation: CSARAPGAPQHF.

This clonotype was detected only a few times. The CDR3 spells CSARSGQGAYNSPLHF. The CDR3 region has the DNA TGCAGTGCTAGATCCGGACAGGGTGCCTATAATTCACCCCTCCACTTT. V usage is TRBV20-1 and J usage is TRBJ1-6; 8 nucleotides agree with TRBD1. The CDR3 contains 16 residues. With 2 bases clipped from V and 2 bases from J, the junction kept 5 bases outside the gene matches. Germline CDR1 DFQATT, CDR2 SNEGSKA (reference sequence).

This clonotype was detected only a few times. This chain uses TRBV12-5 with TRBJ2-1, with 8 bases matching TRBD2. V shed 1 base, J shed 8 bases, and the junction held 13 bases outside the gene matches. The CDR3 length is 17 residues. Germline V gene sequence: CDR1 LGHNT, CDR2 FRNRAP. The CDR3, as DNA: TGTGCTAGTGGTTTGGATCCGGGACTAGGAGGGAGGGATGAGCAGTTCTTC. Translating it yields CASGLDPGLGGRDEQFF.

This sequence joins TRBV28 and TRBJ1-1; possible D gene TRBD1, 5 bases. V was pared by 6 bases and J by 1 base, with 18 bases between. CDR1 and CDR2 (germline): MDHEN, SYDVKM. The CDR3 consists of 16 residues. The chain's CDR3 is CASSLRGMGPNTEAFF. CDR3 sequence (DNA): TGTGCCAGCAGCCTTAGGGGTATGGGGCCGAACACTGAAGCTTTCTTT.

The J gene is TRBJ2-1, the V gene TRBV4-1; TRBD2 matches 10 bases. The CDR3 is made up of 16 amino acids. The trim removed 3 bases at V and 3 bases at J, leaving 5 bases unmatched. CDR1 MGHRA and CDR2 YSYEKL come from the germline V gene. The CDR3: CASSQPSGGHYNEQFF. The DNA for the CDR3 is TGCGCCAGCAGCCAGCCTAGCGGGGGTCACTACAATGAGCAGTTCTTC.

V gene TRBV18 combines with J gene TRBJ2-3, with D possibly TRBD1 on 6 matching bases. CDR3 length equals 16 residues. Germline V CDR1 and CDR2: KGHSH, LQKENI. Trimming took off 3 bases at V and 2 bases at J, with 15 bases between the two ends. This chain's CDR3 is CASSPGAAAPTDTQYF. DNA for the CDR3: TGTGCCAGCTCACCGGGGGCGGCGGCCCCCACAGATACGCAGTATTTT. Combining the CDR3 with reference TRBV18 and TRBJ2-3 gives the whole variable domain NAGVMQNPRHLVRRRGQEARLRCSPMKGHSHVYWYRQLPEEGLKFMVYLQKENIIDESGMPKERFSAEFPKEGPSILRIQQVVRGDSAAYFCASSPGAAAPTDTQYFGPGTRLTVL.

This clonotype has only a few counts. V and J are TRBV6-5 and TRBJ1-5; TRBD1 is a possible D gene (6 bases). The CDR3 consists of 15 residues. Per the germline V gene, CDR1 is MNHEY and CDR2 is SVGAGI. Trimming removed 5 bases at V and 6 bases at J, with 17 bases between. Here the CDR3 reads CASSLRGAVGQPQHF. The CDR3 bases are TGTGCCAGCAGTCTGAGGGGGGCCGTGGGTCAGCCCCAGCATTTT.